Below, one TCR beta chain is given with its context. The target antigen is unknown. These data are taken from a study of OX40 agonist ivuxolimab in advanced cancers. As for the study in general: Patients undergoing dose escalation presented with hepatocellular carcinoma, melanoma, renal cell or head and neck cancer.

Looked up from germline, CDR1 is KGHSH and CDR2 is LQKENI. V dropped 4 bases and J dropped 6; count of bases not matched to a gene: 9. The CDR3 is 16 amino acids. Study-level results: CD8+ T cells (on average) carried more expanded clones than CD4+ T cells. With doses of 0.1 to 3.0 mg/kg, CD4+ and CD8+ blood T cells had undergone clonal expansion by week 6. Several nonresponders also turned out to have low normalized T-cell clonal expansion.

Clones were read by immunoSEQ multiplex PCR, and TCRdb kept only the in-frame ones, dropping some. The table includes about 110,000 clones, roughly nine tenths detected once. This TCR was recovered from an adult with an advanced solid tumor such as melanoma, head and neck, liver or kidney cancer. The rearrangement uses TRBV18 and TRBJ2-1, with 10 bases lining up with TRBD1. Material: CD4+ or CD8+ T cells sorted from blood, obtained in a trial of the OX40 agonist ivuxolimab. CDR3 bases: TGTGCCAGCTCACTGCGGGGACAGGGGTTTAGCAATGAGCAGTTCTTC. Its translation: CASSLRGQGFSNEQFF.